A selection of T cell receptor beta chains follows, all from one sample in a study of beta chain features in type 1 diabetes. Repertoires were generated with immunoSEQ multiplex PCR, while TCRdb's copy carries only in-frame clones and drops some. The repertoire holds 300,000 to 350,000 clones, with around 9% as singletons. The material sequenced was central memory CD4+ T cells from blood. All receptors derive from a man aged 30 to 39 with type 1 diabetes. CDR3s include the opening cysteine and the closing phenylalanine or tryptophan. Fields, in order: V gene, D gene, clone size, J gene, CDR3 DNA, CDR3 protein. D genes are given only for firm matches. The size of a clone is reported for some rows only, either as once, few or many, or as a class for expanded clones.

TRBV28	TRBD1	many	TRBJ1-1	TGTGCCAGCAGTACAAAATCCGGGACAGGGGTAACTGAAGCTTTCTTT	CASSTKSGTGVTEAFF
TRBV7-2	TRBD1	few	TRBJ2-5	TGTGCCAGCAGCTTAGCTCCCACAGGGGGTGGAGGGGAGACCCAGTACTTC	CASSLAPTGGGGETQYF
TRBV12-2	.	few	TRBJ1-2	TGTGCAAGTCGCTTAGCAGGGACGGGAGGCGGCTATGGCTACACCTTC	CASRLAGTGGGYGYTF
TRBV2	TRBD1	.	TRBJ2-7	TGTGCCAGCAGTAACACCGGGACAGGATACGAGCAGTACTTC	CASSNTGTGYEQYF
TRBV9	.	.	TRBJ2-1	TGTGCCAGCAGCGTAGAGCAGGAACGCTACAATGAGCAGTTCTTC	CASSVEQERYNEQFF
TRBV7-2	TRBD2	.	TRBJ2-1	TGTGCCAGCAGCCCAGAGCGGGGGGCCTGGAATGAGCAGTTCTTC	CASSPERGAWNEQFF
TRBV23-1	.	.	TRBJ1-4	TGCGCCAGCAGTCGCGACCACCCCGACTGTTTTTTT	CASSRDHPDCFF
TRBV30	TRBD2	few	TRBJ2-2	TGTGCCTGGAGTGCCGGACTAGCGGCCGGGGAGCTGTTTTTT	CAWSAGLAAGELFF
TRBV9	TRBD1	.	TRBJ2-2	TGTGCCAGCAGCGCCGGGATACAGGGGAGCGCCGGGGAGCTGTTTTTT	CASSAGIQGSAGELFF
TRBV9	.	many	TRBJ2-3	TGTGCCAGCAGCGTAGGTCCGGGGGAGGCAGATACGCAGTATTTT	CASSVGPGEADTQYF
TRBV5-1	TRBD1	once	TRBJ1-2	TGCGCCAGCAGCACCGGGACAGTCGTTTCTAACTATGGCTACACCTTC	CASSTGTVVSNYGYTF
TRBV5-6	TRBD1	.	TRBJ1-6	TGTGCCAGCAGCTGGATGACAGGGTATAATTCACCCCTCCACTTT	CASSWMTGYNSPLHF
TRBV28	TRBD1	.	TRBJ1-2	TGTGCCAGCAGCACGACAGGGTTCGGGATATCAGATGGCTACACCTTC	CASSTTGFGISDGYTF
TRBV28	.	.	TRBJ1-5	TGTGCCAGCTATGACCAGGGTTCAGGGCAGCCCCAGCATTTT	CASYDQGSGQPQHF
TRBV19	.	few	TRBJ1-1	TGTGCCAGTACCGCATTGGGGCGGACGTCTGAAGCTTTCTTT	CASTALGRTSEAFF
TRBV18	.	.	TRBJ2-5	TGTGCCAGCTCACCACCGACTGGACAAGAGACCCAGTACTTC	CASSPPTGQETQYF